Following are 5 T cell receptor beta chains from one sample sequenced in a study of OX40 agonist ivuxolimab in advanced cancers. The repertoire was sequenced with immunoSEQ multiplex PCR; TCRdb's copy has only in-frame clones and lacks some. The repertoire holds 7,000 to 9,500 clones, with less than 90% as singletons. Sequencing used CD4+ or CD8+ T cells sorted from blood, obtained in a trial of the OX40 agonist ivuxolimab. Every receptor here comes from an adult with an advanced solid tumor such as melanoma, head and neck, liver or kidney cancer.

This clone is a singleton in its sample. V is TRBV6-5 and J is TRBJ1-4; D is undetermined. V was shortened by 0 bases and J by 13 bases, with 12 bases between the two germline ends. The CDR3 is 13 residues long. CDR1 is MNHEY and CDR2 is SVGAGI in the germline V gene. In nucleotides, the CDR3 is TGTGCCAGCAGTTACTCTGCCTCCGGATCACTGTTTTTT. Translated: CASSYSASGSLFF.

Here the CDR3 reads CASSWNGETQYF. The CDR3, as DNA: TGCGCCAGCAGCTGGAACGGGGAGACCCAGTACTTC. V gene TRBV5-1 combines with J gene TRBJ2-5, with D unclear. Germline-derived CDR1 and CDR2 are SGHRS and YFSETQ. The CDR3 runs to 12 residues. Trimming pared 3 bases from V and 5 bases from J, leaving 8 bases between.

This clone is large in the sample. The gene calls are TRBV9 and TRBJ2-1; perhaps TRBD2 as D (5 bases). Germline loops: CDR1 SGDLS, CDR2 YYNGEE. V shed 4 bases and J shed 6 bases, with 17 bases lying between them. CDR3 length: 15 amino acids. The CDR3, as DNA: TGTGCCAGCAGCCCGTGGACTGCCGCCCGCAATGAGCAGTTCTTC. Its protein product is CASSPWTAARNEQFF.

The gene calls are TRBV6-5 and TRBJ2-5; D gene uncertain. V lost 2 bases and J 5 bases, leaving 9 bases between the germline ends. This CDR3 comprises 13 residues. Germline lookup yields CDR1 MNHEY and CDR2 SVGAGI. The CDR3 is CASSYIKGETQYF. In DNA form, the CDR3 reads TGTGCCAGCAGTTACATTAAGGGCGAGACCCAGTACTTC.

This rearrangement joins TRBV15 to TRBJ1-5; TRBD1 is a possible D gene (5 bases). Trimming left V 1 base short and J 6 bases short, with 16 bases between. Germline CDR1 is LNHNV and CDR2 is YYDKDF (reference sequence). The CDR3 loop spans 16 amino acids. As DNA, the CDR3 is TGTGCCACCAGCAGAGTTTGGGGCGGGAGGATTCAGCCCCAGCATTTT. Its translation: CATSRVWGGRIQPQHF.